This TCR beta chain was identified during a study of blood T cell repertoires in COVID-19. In the study overall: PBMCs, B-cell-depleted T cells, or T cells provided the cDNA or gDNA that made up the material.

Germline values: CDR1 SGHTA, CDR2 FQGTGA. This CDR3 spans 19 amino acids. The V segment lost 5 bases and the J segment 2 bases; nucleotides outside the gene matches: 14. The authors' processing: Reference gene primer amplification in the assay estimated nucleated cell counts. Profiling relied on immunoSEQ multiplex PCR, and the TCRdb table lists in-frame clones only, not all of them. V and J calls and clone size come straight from that table; D and trimming were deduced from the DNA. The sample includes more than 120,000 clones, around 87% of them seen just once. Sample: peripheral blood. This chain connects TRBV7-3 to TRBJ2-3; TRBD2 agrees at 12 bases. This receptor was identified in a man in his fifties who had recovered from COVID-19. The CDR3 DNA reads as TGTGCCAGCAGCGACGGGGCCCCAACTAGCGGGGGGATCACAGATACGCAGTATTTT. Amino acid sequence: CASSDGAPTSGGITDTQYF.